Listed here are 23 T cell receptor beta chains from one sample, sequenced in a study of blood T cell repertoires in COVID-19. Some clones are missing from TCRdb's copy, which holds only in-frame ones; the method was immunoSEQ multiplex PCR. The profile shows 130,000 or so clones, over 65% of them singletons. The sequencing input was peripheral blood. These TCRs come from a man aged 50-60 years with acute or convalescent COVID-19.

The CDR3 DNA reads as TGCGCCAGCAGTGATACAGGTTACAATGAGCAGTTCTTC. Translation: CASSDTGYNEQFF. The rearrangement links TRBV5-1 to TRBJ2-1, with D possibly matching TRBD1 (5 bases). Per the germline V gene, CDR1 is SGHRS and CDR2 is YFSETQ. The length of the CDR3 is 13 residues. V was trimmed by 5 bases and J by 4 bases, leaving 10 bases between them.

This clone came up once. The rearrangement joins TRBV5-1 to TRBJ2-5; D perhaps matches TRBD1 (5 bases). Germline V gene lookup returns CDR1 SGHRS and CDR2 YFSETQ. V was cut by 5 bases and J by 2 bases, with 13 bases left in between. The CDR3 loop spans 14 amino acids. The CDR3 spells CASSLVGQQETQYF. The CDR3 nucleotides read TGCGCCAGCAGTCTCGTGGGGCAACAAGAGACCCAGTACTTC.

This clone was seen a few times. V and J are TRBV20-1 and TRBJ2-1; D remains ambiguous. V lost 3 bases and J lost 1, with 10 bases in between. Germline CDR1 is DFQATT and CDR2 is SNEGSKA (reference sequence). CDR3 length: 14 residues. CDR3 region: CSASPEPSYNEQFF. For the CDR3, the DNA is TGCAGTGCTAGTCCTGAGCCTTCCTACAATGAGCAGTTCTTC.

This sequence joins TRBV19 and TRBJ1-2; D is unresolved. CDR1 LNHDA and CDR2 SQIVND come from the germline V gene (reference sequence). CDR3 size: 16 residues. The V end was cut by 1 base, the J end by 0 bases, with 12 bases between. CDR3 in amino acids: CASSIAAGTSNYGYTF. CDR3 in DNA: TGTGCCAGTAGTATAGCAGCGGGCACCTCTAACTATGGCTACACCTTC.

CDR3 residues: CASSLNVDSPLHF. CDR3 sequence (DNA): TGTGCCAGCAGTTTAAATGTCGATTCACCCCTCCACTTT. The J gene is TRBJ1-6, the V gene TRBV12-3 or TRBV12-4; D gene uncertain. Trimming removed 2 bases from V and 8 bases from J, with 7 bases in between. There are 13 residues in the CDR3.

The genes are TRBV19 and TRBJ1-3; D unclear. The CDR3 has 15 amino acids. Trimming pared 4 bases from V and 4 bases from J, leaving 14 bases between. CDR1 is LNHDA and CDR2 is SQIVND in the germline V gene (reference sequence). This CDR3 reads CASSSGSLFGNTIYF. CDR3 bases: TGTGCCAGTAGTAGCGGTTCCTTGTTCGGAAACACCATATATTTT.

V is TRBV3-1 (or the pseudogene TRBV3-2) and J is TRBJ1-3; 8 bases fit TRBD1. The J segment lost 3 bases and the V segment lost 5 bases, leaving 12 bases of the junction unmatched. The germline gives CDR1 LGHDT, CDR2 YNNKEL (reference sequence). CDR3 size: 17 residues. The CDR3 reads CASSSYLQGANGNTIYF. CDR3 nucleotides: TGTGCCAGCAGCTCTTACCTCCAGGGGGCTAATGGAAACACCATATATTTT.

The chain recombines TRBV12-3 or TRBV12-4 with TRBJ2-5; D perhaps matches TRBD1 (6 bases). The CDR3 is 13 residues long. V was shortened by 7 bases and J by 7 bases, with 16 bases between the two germline ends. The CDR3 loop reads CASTPDLTGTQYF. The CDR3 DNA reads as TGTGCCAGCACCCCGGACCTGACAGGGACCCAGTACTTC.

The chain employs TRBV7-6 and TRBJ1-1, with TRBD1 matching 9 bases. The germline V gene has CDR1 SGHVS and CDR2 FNYEAQ. This CDR3 comprises 15 residues. The ends lost 5 bases at V and 1 base at J; junction bases unmatched: 5. CDR3 sequence (DNA): TGTGCCAGCAGCCAGGGACAGGGACCGAACACTGAAGCTTTCTTT. It yields the protein CASSQGQGPNTEAFF.

V is TRBV5-6 and J is TRBJ2-5; D gene ambiguous. Trimming left V 2 bases short and J 3 bases short, with 8 bases between. This CDR3 spans 13 amino acids. Germline assignment: CDR1 SGHDT and CDR2 YYEEEE. The CDR3 loop reads CASSLDMEETQYF. The CDR3 nucleotides are TGTGCCAGCAGCTTAGACATGGAAGAGACCCAGTACTTC.

The CDR3 region is CASSLTGVPRDEQFF. DNA for the CDR3: TGCGCCAGCAGCTTGACAGGGGTCCCCAGGGATGAGCAGTTCTTC. This chain uses TRBV5-1 with TRBJ2-1, with 7 nucleotides matching TRBD1. Trimming cost V 1 base and J 8 bases; bases outside gene matches: 9. The V gene's germline CDR1 is SGHRS and CDR2 YFSETQ. The CDR3 is made up of 15 amino acids.

V gene TRBV24-1 combines with J gene TRBJ1-2; no clear D gene. The V gene lost 6 bases and the J gene lost 4 bases, with 26 bases spanning the gap. CDR3 length: 18 amino acids. The germline V gene encodes CDR1 KGHDR and CDR2 SFDVKD. The CDR3 protein is CATSMRSSGTQRGYGYTF. The CDR3 DNA follows: TGTGCCACCAGTATGAGGAGTTCAGGAACTCAGCGGGGCTATGGCTACACCTTC.

This chain links TRBV5-1 with TRBJ1-6, with unresolved D. Germline CDR1 reads SGHRS; CDR2 reads YFSETQ. V was clipped by 1 base and J by 3 bases, with 11 bases between them. The CDR3 length is 16 residues. Here the CDR3 DNA reads TGCGCCAGCAGCTTGATGGGAGCTGGCTATAATTCACCCCTCCACTTT. Translated, it gives CASSLMGAGYNSPLHF.

The chain recombines TRBV5-4 with TRBJ1-2; D unclear. The germline V gene encodes CDR1 SGHNT and CDR2 YYREEE (reference sequence). The CDR3 runs 15 residues. The V and J ends lost 0 bases and 2 bases respectively, with 11 bases between them. For the CDR3, the DNA is TGTGCCAGCAGCTTGGCCACGTCAAGCAACTATGGCTACACCTTC. Amino acid sequence: CASSLATSSNYGYTF. Filled out from reference TRBV5-4 and TRBJ1-2, the complete variable domain reads ETGVTQSPTHLIKTRGQQVTLRCSSQSGHNTVSWYQQALGQGPQFIFQYYREEENGRGNFPPRFSGLQFPNYSSELNVNALELDDSALYLCASSLATSSNYGYTFGSGTRLTVV.

This clone appeared once. The CDR3 reads CASSSGLAGQLGEQYF. The CDR3 DNA sequence: TGTGCCAGCAGTTCGGGACTAGCGGGGCAACTGGGAGAGCAGTACTTC. The genes are TRBV6-5 and TRBJ2-7; TRBD2 agrees at 13 bases. CDR3 length equals 16 residues. Germline CDR1 reads MNHEY; CDR2 reads SVGAGI. Unmatched junction bases numbered 10, after V lost 4 bases and J lost 7 bases.

The chain recombines TRBV5-4 with TRBJ1-4; 8 bases match TRBD1. The CDR3 runs to 12 residues. CDR1 is SGHNT, CDR2 YYREEE, per germline (reference sequence). J lost 12 bases, V lost 3 bases, and 4 bases had no gene match. The CDR3 region has the DNA TGTGCCAGCAGCTGGGGACAGGCAGAACTGTTTTTT. Translated, it gives CASSWGQAELFF.

The chain combines TRBV4-1 with TRBJ1-4; the match to TRBD1 covers 10 bases. CDR3 length: 14 residues. V dropped 3 bases and J dropped 8; count of bases not matched to a gene: 3. Per germline, CDR1 MGHRA and CDR2 YSYEKL. The CDR3 here is CASSQTGGREKLFF. The CDR3 region has the DNA TGCGCCAGCAGCCAGACAGGGGGCCGCGAAAAACTGTTTTTT.

V is TRBV18 and J is TRBJ2-7, with 13 nucleotides matching TRBD2. The CDR3 has 15 amino acids. The germline V gene has CDR1 KGHSH and CDR2 LQKENI. J gave up 12 bases and V 6 bases, and 14 bases lay outside the gene matches. CDR3 loop: CASSGAGLAGAQAYF. As DNA, the CDR3 is TGTGCCAGCTCGGGGGCCGGACTAGCGGGGGCCCAGGCGTACTTC.

The genes are TRBV7-8 and TRBJ2-5, with 7 bases aligning to TRBD2. The CDR3 covers 14 residues. Trimming cost V 2 bases and J 2 bases; bases outside gene matches: 2. Germline assignment: CDR1 SGHVS and CDR2 FQNEAQ. The CDR3 is CASSLPSGQETQYF. The CDR3 bases are TGTGCCAGCAGCTTACCTAGCGGTCAAGAGACCCAGTACTTC.

The chain employs TRBV4-1 and TRBJ2-5, with TRBD2 matching 12 bases. The CDR3 sequence is 18 residues long. In germline, CDR1 is MGHRA, CDR2 YSYEKL. V lost 0 bases and J lost 5; bases outside the gene matches: 10. The chain's CDR3 is CASSQDRLLAGGGETQYF. The CDR3 DNA reads as TGCGCCAGCAGCCAAGATCGGTTACTAGCGGGGGGTGGGGAGACCCAGTACTTC.

The chain joins TRBV12-5 to TRBJ1-6, with TRBD1 identical over 9 bases. This CDR3 is 15 amino acids long. The germline gives CDR1 LGHNT, CDR2 FRNRAP. The junction had 6 bases not matched to a gene; V was cut back by 5 bases and J by 7 bases. CDR3 amino acids: CASGPGQGGNSPLHF. The CDR3 DNA sequence: TGTGCTAGTGGTCCGGGACAGGGAGGCAATTCACCCCTCCACTTT.

The V gene is TRBV7-6, the J gene TRBJ1-1; 7 nucleotides match TRBD1. J was trimmed by 3 bases and V by 5 bases; bases with no gene match: 9. From germline, CDR1 is SGHVS and CDR2 FNYEAQ. The CDR3 totals 15 residues. The CDR3 spells CASSARQGSDTEAFF. CDR3 coding DNA: TGTGCCAGCAGCGCCAGACAGGGAAGCGACACTGAAGCTTTCTTT. The full variable domain, rest sourced from reference TRBV7-6 and TRBJ1-1, is GAGVSQSPRYKVTKRGQDVALRCDPISGHVSLYWYRQALGQGPEFLTYFNYEAQQDKSGLPNDRFSAERPEGSISTLTIQRTEQRDSAMYRCASSARQGSDTEAFFGQGTRLTVV.

The CDR3 loop is CASSSLTGREETQYF. The DNA for the CDR3 is TGTGCCAGCAGTTCCCTGACAGGGAGAGAGGAGACCCAGTACTTC. The rearrangement joins TRBV28 to TRBJ2-5; 7 positions match TRBD1. V lost 4 bases, J lost 5 bases, and 10 bases stayed unmatched. The CDR3 spans 15 residues. CDR1 is MDHEN and CDR2 is SYDVKM in the germline V gene.